What follows describes a single T cell receptor beta chain. The target antigen is unknown. This sample stems from a study of T cell responses to AZD1222 COVID-19 vaccine. Regarding the study as a whole: Seropositive AZD1222 recipients at baseline numbered only five or six.

Data came from immunoSEQ multiplex PCR; TCRdb stores just in-frame clones and leaves some out. Among some 71,000 clones listed, about 88% were seen once. The germline gives CDR1 SGHNT, CDR2 YYREEE (reference sequence). The CDR3 sequence is 15 residues long. V lost 1 base and J 4 bases, leaving 14 bases between the germline ends. Material: peripheral blood, obtained 28 days after the second AZD1222 dose. This receptor was taken from an adult who received the AZD1222 COVID-19 vaccine. The rearrangement links TRBV5-4 to TRBJ1-2; D is perhaps TRBD1 (5 bases). The CDR3 is CASSLSVGGIYGYTF. The CDR3 DNA follows: TGTGCCAGCAGCTTGTCCGTGGGGGGAATCTATGGCTACACCTTC.